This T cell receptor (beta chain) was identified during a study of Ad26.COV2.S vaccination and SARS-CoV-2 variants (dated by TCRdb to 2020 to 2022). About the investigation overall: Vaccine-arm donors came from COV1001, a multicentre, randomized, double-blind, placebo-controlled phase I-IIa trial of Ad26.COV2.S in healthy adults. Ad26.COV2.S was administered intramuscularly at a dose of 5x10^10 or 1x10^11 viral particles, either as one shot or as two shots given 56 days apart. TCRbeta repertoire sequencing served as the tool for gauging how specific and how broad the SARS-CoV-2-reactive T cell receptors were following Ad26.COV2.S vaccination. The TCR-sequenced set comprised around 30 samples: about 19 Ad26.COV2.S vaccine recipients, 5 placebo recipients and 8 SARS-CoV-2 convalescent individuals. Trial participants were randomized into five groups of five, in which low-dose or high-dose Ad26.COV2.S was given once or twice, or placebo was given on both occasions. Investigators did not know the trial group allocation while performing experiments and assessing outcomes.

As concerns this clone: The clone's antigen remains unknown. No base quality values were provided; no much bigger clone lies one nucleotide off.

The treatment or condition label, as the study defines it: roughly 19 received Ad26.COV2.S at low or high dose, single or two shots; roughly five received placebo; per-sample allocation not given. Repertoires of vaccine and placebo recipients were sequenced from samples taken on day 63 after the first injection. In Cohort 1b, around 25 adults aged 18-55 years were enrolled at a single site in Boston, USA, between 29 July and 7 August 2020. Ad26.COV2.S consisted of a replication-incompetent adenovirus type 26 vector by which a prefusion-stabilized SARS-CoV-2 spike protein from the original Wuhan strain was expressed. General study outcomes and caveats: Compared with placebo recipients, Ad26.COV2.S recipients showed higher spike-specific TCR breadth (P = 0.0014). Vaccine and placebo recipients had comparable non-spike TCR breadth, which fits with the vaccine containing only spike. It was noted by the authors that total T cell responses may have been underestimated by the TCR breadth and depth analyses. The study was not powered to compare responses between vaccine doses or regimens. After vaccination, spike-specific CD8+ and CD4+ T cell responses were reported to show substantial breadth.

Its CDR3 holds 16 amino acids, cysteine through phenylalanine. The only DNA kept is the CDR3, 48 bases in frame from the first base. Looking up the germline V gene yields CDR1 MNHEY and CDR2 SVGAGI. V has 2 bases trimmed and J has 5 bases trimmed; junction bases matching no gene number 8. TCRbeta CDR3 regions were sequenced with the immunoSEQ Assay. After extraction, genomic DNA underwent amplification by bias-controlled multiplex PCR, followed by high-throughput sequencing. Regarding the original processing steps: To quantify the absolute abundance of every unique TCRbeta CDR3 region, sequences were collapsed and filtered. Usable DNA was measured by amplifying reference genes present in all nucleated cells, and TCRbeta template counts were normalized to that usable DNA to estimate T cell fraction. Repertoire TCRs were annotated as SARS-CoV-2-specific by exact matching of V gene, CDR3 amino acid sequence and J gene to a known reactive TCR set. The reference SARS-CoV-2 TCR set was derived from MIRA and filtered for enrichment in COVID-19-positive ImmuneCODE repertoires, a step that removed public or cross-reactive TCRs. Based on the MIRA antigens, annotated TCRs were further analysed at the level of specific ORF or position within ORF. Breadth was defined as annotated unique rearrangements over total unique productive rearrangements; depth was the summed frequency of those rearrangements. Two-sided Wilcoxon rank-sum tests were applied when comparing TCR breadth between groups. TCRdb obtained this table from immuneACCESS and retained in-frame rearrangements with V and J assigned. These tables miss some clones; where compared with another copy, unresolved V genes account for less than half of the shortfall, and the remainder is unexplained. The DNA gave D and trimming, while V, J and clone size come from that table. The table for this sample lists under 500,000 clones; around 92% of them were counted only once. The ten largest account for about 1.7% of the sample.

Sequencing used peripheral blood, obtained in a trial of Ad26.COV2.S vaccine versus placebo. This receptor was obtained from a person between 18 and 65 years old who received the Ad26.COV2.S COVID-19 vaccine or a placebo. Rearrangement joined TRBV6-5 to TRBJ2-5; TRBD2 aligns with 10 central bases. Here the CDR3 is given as CASSYPAGGLHETQYF. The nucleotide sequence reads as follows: TGTGCCAGCAGTTACCCAGCGGGGGGGCTCCATGAGACCCAGTACTTC.